This T cell receptor beta chain is from a study of T cell responses to AZD1222 COVID-19 vaccine. Trimming removed 4 bases from V and 6 bases from J, with 12 bases in between. This CDR3 is built from 13 residues. Looked up from germline, CDR1 is ENHRY and CDR2 is SYGVKD. Profiled with immunoSEQ multiplex PCR; TCRdb holds only in-frame clones, not every one. This repertoire shows over 100,000 clones, roughly 90% found once; its top ten account for 10% to 15%. The rearrangement uses TRBV10-3 and TRBJ1-1, with D possibly matching TRBD1 (5 bases). The sequenced sample was peripheral blood, obtained on day 0 of MenACWY control vaccination. The receptor was isolated from an adult in good health. CDR3: CAISGGGIAEAFF. Here the CDR3 DNA reads TGTGCCATCAGTGGGGGGGGTATAGCTGAAGCTTTCTTT.